The rows below give T cell receptor beta chains drawn from one sample of a study of blood T cell repertoires in COVID-19. TCRdb keeps only in-frame clones here, not all; method: immunoSEQ multiplex PCR. This sample has about 230,000 clones, with 81% found just once. Sequencing was performed on peripheral blood. The receptor set was obtained from a woman of 80 years or more with acute or convalescent COVID-19. Both conserved end residues are part of each CDR3. A D gene is named only where the DNA matches it firmly. Part of the rows lack a size; the others show once, few, many or a class for expanded clones.

>TRBD1|-|TRBJ1-3|TRBV7-9
CASLSGGFWNTIYF
TGTGCCAGCCTATCAGGGGGGTTTTGGAACACCATATATTTT
>-|-|TRBJ1-6|TRBV5-6
CASSFGLYNSPLHF
TGTGCCAGCAGCTTCGGACTGTATAATTCACCCCTCCACTTT
>TRBD1|-|TRBJ2-3|TRBV6-5
CASSYFATGPTDTQYF
TGTGCCAGCAGTTACTTCGCGACAGGGCCCACAGATACGCAGTATTTT
>-|-|TRBJ1-1|TRBV3-1/TRBV3-2
CASSQVEGRIEAFF
TGTGCCAGCAGCCAAGTGGAGGGCCGGATTGAAGCTTTCTTT
>TRBD2|-|TRBJ2-3|TRBV12-3/TRBV12-4
CASRDSGATQYF
TGTGCCAGCAGGGATAGCGGGGCGACGCAGTATTTT
>TRBD2|-|TRBJ2-1|TRBV9
CASSQTSGLSSYNEQFF
TGTGCCAGCAGCCAGACTAGCGGGCTCTCCTCCTACAATGAGCAGTTCTTC
>-|few|TRBJ1-5|TRBV12-3/TRBV12-4
CASSLPGGPQHF
TGTGCCAGCAGTCTCCCCGGGGGGCCCCAGCATTTT
>-|-|TRBJ1-1|TRBV20-1
CSASMGGPGLNTEAFF
TGCAGTGCTAGTATGGGCGGGCCGGGGTTGAACACTGAAGCTTTCTTT
>TRBD1|-|TRBJ1-1|TRBV5-4
CASSPTGGSTEAFF
TGTGCCAGCAGCCCTACAGGGGGAAGCACTGAAGCTTTCTTT
>TRBD2|-|TRBJ2-1|TRBV3-1/TRBV3-2
CASSHQSSGSEFF
TGTGCCAGCAGCCATCAGAGTAGCGGGTCAGAGTTCTTC
>-|-|TRBJ1-2|TRBV6-5
CASSAQGGGGYGYTF
TGTGCCAGCAGCGCCCAGGGAGGTGGAGGCTATGGCTACACCTTC
>-|-|TRBJ2-5|TRBV6-5
CASRGGPGETQYF
TGTGCCAGCAGGGGGGGGCCCGGGGAGACCCAGTACTTC
>TRBD2|-|TRBJ2-3|TRBV5-1
CASSPTSSGASTDTQYF
TGCGCCAGCAGCCCCACCAGTAGCGGGGCTAGCACAGATACGCAGTATTTT
>TRBD1|-|TRBJ2-1|TRBV19
CASSRRTGGLGTYNEQFF
TGTGCCAGTAGTAGACGGACAGGGGGACTAGGGACCTACAATGAGCAGTTCTTC
>-|-|TRBJ1-2|TRBV6-5
CASTGIANYGYTF
TGTGCCAGTACAGGGATAGCTAACTATGGCTACACCTTC
>-|once|TRBJ2-5|TRBV11-2
CASRPSLGETQYF
TGTGCCAGCAGGCCATCCCTAGGAGAGACCCAGTACTTC
>TRBD2|once|TRBJ2-5|TRBV6-1
CASSEGLAGGQETQYF
TGTGCCAGCAGTGAAGGGTTAGCGGGGGGGCAAGAGACCCAGTACTTC
>-|-|TRBJ2-2|TRBV24-1
CATSEGDTNTGELFF
TGTGCCACCAGTGAGGGGGACACGAACACCGGGGAGCTGTTTTTT
>-|-|TRBJ1-4|TRBV25-1
CASRDSRVATNEKLFF
TGTGCCAGCAGGGACAGTCGGGTCGCCACTAATGAAAAACTGTTTTTT
>-|-|TRBJ1-4|TRBV5-1
CASSLGQINEKLFF
TGCGCCAGCAGCTTGGGACAGATTAATGAAAAACTGTTTTTT
>-|once|TRBJ2-1|TRBV10-3
CAISESGAGTRSYNEQFF
TGTGCCATCAGTGAGTCGGGAGCCGGGACAAGGTCCTACAATGAGCAGTTCTTC
>-|-|TRBJ2-1|TRBV7-6
CASSSARAGGNEQFF
TGTGCCAGCAGCTCCGCGCGCGCAGGTGGAAATGAGCAGTTCTTC
>TRBD1|-|TRBJ1-1|TRBV7-2
CASSWGQGNTEAFF
TGTGCCAGCAGCTGGGGACAGGGGAACACTGAAGCTTTCTTT
>TRBD1|-|TRBJ1-3|TRBV7-9
CASSFQGTGGISSGNTIYF
TGTGCCAGCAGCTTCCAAGGGACAGGGGGCATCAGCTCTGGAAACACCATATATTTT
>TRBD2|few|TRBJ2-5|TRBV4-1
CASSPGSTSAETQYF
TGCGCCAGCAGCCCCGGATCGACTAGCGCGGAGACCCAGTACTTC
>-|few|TRBJ2-3|TRBV11-1
CASTPGVSVSDTQYF
TGTGCCAGCACCCCGGGAGTGTCTGTCTCAGATACGCAGTATTTT
>-|once|TRBJ1-1|TRBV30
CAWRWQTEAFF
TGTGCCTGGAGATGGCAAACTGAAGCTTTCTTT
>-|-|TRBJ2-7|TRBV7-7
CASSPRTGRAYEQYF
TGTGCCAGCAGCCCTCGGACAGGGAGGGCCTACGAGCAGTACTTC
>TRBD1|few|TRBJ2-1|TRBV5-1
CASSSDRATEQFF
TGCGCCAGCAGCTCAGACAGGGCGACTGAGCAGTTCTTC
>TRBD1|-|TRBJ2-5|TRBV20-1
CSASDRGLGTQYF
TGCAGTGCTAGTGACAGGGGGCTGGGGACCCAGTACTTC
>TRBD1|-|TRBJ1-2|TRBV29-1
CSVAQGGLNGYTF
TGCAGCGTGGCCCAGGGGGGACTTAATGGCTACACCTTC
>-|many|TRBJ2-5|TRBV6-1
CASSETWTDRHETQYF
TGTGCCAGCAGTGAAACCTGGACAGACAGGCATGAGACCCAGTACTTC
>-|-|TRBJ1-6|TRBV3-1/TRBV3-2
CASSPESSYNSPLHF
TGTGCCAGCAGCCCAGAGAGCTCCTATAATTCACCCCTCCACTTT
>TRBD1|-|TRBJ2-7|TRBV7-7
CASSRGQGANYEQYF
TGTGCCAGCAGCCGGGGACAGGGGGCGAACTACGAGCAGTACTTC
>TRBD2|-|TRBJ2-3|TRBV7-8
CASSRLLRTSITDTQYF
TGTGCCAGCAGCCGGTTACTCCGGACTAGCATCACAGATACGCAGTATTTT
>-|-|TRBJ1-1|TRBV7-9
CASSPQMNTEAFF
TGTGCCAGCAGCCCACAAATGAACACTGAAGCTTTCTTT
>TRBD1|-|TRBJ2-3|TRBV2
CASSGDSQTDTQYF
TGTGCCAGCAGTGGGGACAGTCAAACAGATACGCAGTATTTT
>TRBD1|-|TRBJ2-7|TRBV28
CASTRGTGGKYEQYF
TGTGCCAGCACAAGGGGGACAGGGGGCAAGTACGAGCAGTACTTC
>-|once|TRBJ1-3|TRBV7-9
CASSSQALSGNTIYF
TGTGCCAGCAGCTCGCAGGCCCTCTCTGGAAACACCATATATTTT
>TRBD1|-|TRBJ1-1|TRBV19
CASSNRGEAFF
TGTGCCAGTTCAAACAGGGGTGAAGCTTTCTTT
>-|-|TRBJ1-4|TRBV28
CASRGGKLFF
TGTGCCAGCAGGGGAGGAAAACTGTTTTTT
>-|once|TRBJ2-5|TRBV5-1
CASSEGRQTAQETQYF
TGCGCCAGCAGCGAGGGTCGGCAGACGGCCCAAGAGACCCAGTACTTC
>-|once|TRBJ2-2|TRBV6-5
CASRAGVGELFF
TGTGCCAGCAGGGCAGGGGTCGGGGAGCTGTTTTTT
>TRBD1|-|TRBJ1-3|TRBV19
CASGQGLRSGNTIYF
TGTGCCAGTGGACAGGGGTTGCGCTCTGGAAACACCATATATTTT
>TRBD1|-|TRBJ2-7|TRBV5-6
CASSFLGQGASEQYF
TGTGCCAGCAGCTTTCTAGGACAGGGGGCGTCTGAGCAGTACTTC
>TRBD1|-|TRBJ1-1|TRBV4-2
CASSRTGMNTEAFF
TGTGCCAGCAGTAGGACAGGGATGAACACTGAAGCTTTCTTT